The source of this T cell receptor (beta chain) is a study of cytomegalovirus exposure and HLA in healthy donors. A note on this clone: Its matching antigen is unknown.

Study outcomes and limitations: Follow-up analysis seemed to connect common viral pathogens with several of the most significant clusters identified. Investigators reported 150 to 200 TCR beta chains as tied to cytomegalovirus.

There were likely unrecorded immune exposures, though donors were nominally healthy when sampled. V shed 5 bases, J shed 4 bases, and the junction held 3 bases outside the gene matches. Germline-derived CDR1 and CDR2 are MNHEY and SMNVEV (reference sequence). The CDR3 has 13 residues. Use of 60 Vbeta and 13 Jbeta primers characterized the PCR. Data came from immunoSEQ multiplex PCR; TCRdb stores just in-frame clones and leaves some out. The table records 120,000 or so clones, 60% to 80% of them present only once. The chain carries TRBV27 and TRBJ1-1; 8 bases agree with TRBD1. Sequencing was done on a sample of PBMCs. The clonotype was recovered from a man over 45 in good health and CMV-seropositive. The chain's CDR3 is CASSQGAITEAFF. The CDR3 DNA is TGTGCCAGCAGTCAGGGGGCAATCACTGAAGCTTTCTTT.